A selection of T cell receptor beta chains follows, all from one sample in a study of technical replicates of blood from a few donors. Assay: immunoSEQ multiplex PCR; the TCRdb copy retains only in-frame clones and omits some. The table has more than 65,000 clones, approximately 96% seen once; the top ten hold around 0.18%. Sequenced material: T cells isolated from PBMCs. The source of these receptors is a human donor in good health. CDR3s include the opening cysteine and the closing phenylalanine or tryptophan. The order of the fields is clone size, V gene, D gene, CDR3 length, J gene, CDR3 DNA, CDR3 protein. D genes are given only for firm matches. The size of a clone is reported for some rows only, either as once, few or many, or as a class for expanded clones.

>NA|TRBV7-9|NA|15|TRBJ2-7
TGTGCCAGCACCGATCCGGGTATACCCTCCTACGAGCAGTACTTC
CASTDPGIPSYEQYF
>NA|TRBV11-2|NA|16|TRBJ1-3
TGTGCCAGCAGCTCCTTGACAGCGCACTCTGGAAACACCATATATTTT
CASSSLTAHSGNTIYF
>NA|TRBV2|NA|11|TRBJ1-2
TGTGCCAGCCGCAGGTACTATGGCTACACCTTC
CASRRYYGYTF
>once|TRBV10-3|TRBD1|14|TRBJ2-1
TGTGCCATCGGTCGACAGGGGAGTTACAATGAGCAGTTCTTC
CAIGRQGSYNEQFF
>NA|TRBV4-1|NA|13|TRBJ2-1
TGCGCCAGCAGCCTGGGAGGCTACAATGAGCAGTTCTTC
CASSLGGYNEQFF
>NA|TRBV6-5|NA|14|TRBJ2-7
TGTGCCAGCAGTTACGGCGGGGCCTCCTACGAGCAGTACTTC
CASSYGGASYEQYF
>NA|TRBV5-1|TRBD1|15|TRBJ2-1
TGCGCCAGCAGACGACAGGGGAGCTCCTACAATGAGCAGTTCTTC
CASRRQGSSYNEQFF
>NA|TRBV30|TRBD2|14|TRBJ2-1
TGTGCCTGGAGTTGGTCTAGCGGGGACAATGAGCAGTTCTTC
CAWSWSSGDNEQFF
>NA|TRBV30|TRBD1|12|TRBJ2-7
TGTGCCTGGACCAACGACAGGGCAGGCCAGTACTTC
CAWTNDRAGQYF
>NA|TRBV4-1|TRBD2|15|TRBJ2-7
TGCGCCAGCAGCCTAGGTACTAGCGGGACCTACGAGCAGTACTTC
CASSLGTSGTYEQYF
>NA|TRBV2|TRBD1|17|TRBJ1-2
TGTGCCAGCAGTCCCGACAGGGCCTATCCGCGAGGGCGCGGCTACACCTTC
CASSPDRAYPRGRGYTF
>NA|TRBV28|NA|14|TRBJ1-1
TGTGCCAGCATAAATGGGGGGGTCAACACTGAAGCTTTCTTT
CASINGGVNTEAFF
>NA|TRBV7-8|NA|15|TRBJ1-3
TGTGCCAGCAGCCGTACGGGGGGCTCTGGAAACACCATATATTTT
CASSRTGGSGNTIYF
>NA|TRBV5-1|TRBD2|14|TRBJ2-1
TGCGCCAGCAGCCGGACTAGCGTGAAGCTCGAGCAGTTCTTC
CASSRTSVKLEQFF
>once|TRBV4-1|TRBD2|15|TRBJ2-7
TGCGCCAGCAGCCAAGAGGGAGGACTAGTCCGCGAGCAGTACTTC
CASSQEGGLVREQYF
>NA|TRBV28|NA|12|TRBJ2-2
TGTGCCATCTCAACGGGAATCGGGGAGCTGTTTTTT
CAISTGIGELFF
>NA|TRBV28|NA|12|TRBJ2-2
TGTGCCGGCAAAGTTAGCAACGGGGAGCTGTTTTTT
CAGKVSNGELFF
>NA|TRBV19|NA|10|TRBJ1-4
TGTGCCAGCCTCTCGGAAAAACTGTTTTTT
CASLSEKLFF
>NA|TRBV6-5|TRBD1|15|TRBJ1-2
TGTGCCAGCAGTTTTCGACAGGGGGCCGACTATGGCTACACCTTC
CASSFRQGADYGYTF
>NA|TRBV7-9|NA|12|TRBJ2-1
TGTGCCAGCAGCCCCCAAAGGGGGTTCCAGTTCTTC
CASSPQRGFQFF
>NA|TRBV5-1|NA|13|TRBJ1-1
TGCGCCAGCAGCTTGACAGGGAACACTGAAGCTTTCTTT
CASSLTGNTEAFF
>NA|TRBV5-4|TRBD2|19|TRBJ2-5
TGTGCCAGCAAAGGGGGGACTAGCGGGGACCCGCGGTTAGGAGAGACCCAGTACTTC
CASKGGTSGDPRLGETQYF
>NA|TRBV5-1|TRBD2|16|TRBJ2-7
TGCGCCAGCAGCTTGGGACTAGCGGGTCTCTCCTACGAGCAGTACTTC
CASSLGLAGLSYEQYF
>NA|TRBV2|NA|15|TRBJ1-1
TGTGCCAGCAGAGTAACACAGGGCATGAACACTGAAGCTTTCTTT
CASRVTQGMNTEAFF
>NA|TRBV4-1|NA|13|TRBJ2-2
TGCGCCAGCAGCTCTTCCCTATCCGGGGAGCTGTTTTTT
CASSSSLSGELFF
>NA|TRBV11-3|TRBD2|13|TRBJ2-3
TGTGCCAGCAGCTTAACTAGCGGGGGTACGCAGTATTTT
CASSLTSGGTQYF
>NA|TRBV5-1|NA|14|TRBJ2-3
TGCGCCAGCAGCTTGGGCAGGGTGTACGATACGCAGTATTTT
CASSLGRVYDTQYF
>NA|TRBV11-2|NA|14|TRBJ2-7
TGTGCCAGCAGCTTTACAGGGAATAACTACGAGCAGTACTTC
CASSFTGNNYEQYF
>NA|TRBV11-3|NA|14|TRBJ2-3
TGTGCCAGCAGCTTAGGGGGCCCCACAGATACGCAGTATTTT
CASSLGGPTDTQYF
>NA|TRBV6-1|NA|15|TRBJ2-3
TGTGCCAGCAGTGAGCTGGCGGGGACCCCAGATACGCAGTATTTT
CASSELAGTPDTQYF
>NA|TRBV6-1|TRBD2|14|TRBJ2-7
TGTGCCAGCAGTGAAACGACTAGCGGCGACGAGCAGTACTTC
CASSETTSGDEQYF
>NA|TRBV29-1|TRBD2|15|TRBJ2-1
TGCAGCGTTTCCCAAACTAGCGGGAGTTACAATGAGCAGTTCTTC
CSVSQTSGSYNEQFF
>NA|TRBV27|NA|12|TRBJ2-5
TGTGCGGTGGGGCAGGGATTCGAGACCCAGTACTTC
CAVGQGFETQYF
>NA|TRBV28|NA|14|TRBJ2-7
TGTGCCAGCAGTTTGACAGCCCCGGAAGGCGAGCAGTACTTC
CASSLTAPEGEQYF
>NA|TRBV6-5|NA|15|TRBJ1-1
TGTGCCAGCAGTTACCAGCAGGGCGGCGAGACTGAAGCTTTCTTT
CASSYQQGGETEAFF
>NA|TRBV7-9|TRBD2|17|TRBJ2-3
TGTGCCAGCAGCGTACTCGGCGGCGGGGGGGCTCCAGATACGCAGTATTTT
CASSVLGGGGAPDTQYF
>NA|TRBV7-2|TRBD1|13|TRBJ2-7
TGTGCCAGCAGCTTAGGTTGGGACAGGGGACAGTACTTC
CASSLGWDRGQYF
>NA|TRBV5-1|TRBD2|16|TRBJ2-1
TGCGCCAGCAGCCCAGAAGCGGGAGGGGCCTACAATGAGCAGTTCTTC
CASSPEAGGAYNEQFF
>NA|TRBV5-1|NA|14|TRBJ1-2
TGCGCCAGCAGCTATTCGACAGCCAACTATGGCTACACCTTC
CASSYSTANYGYTF
>NA|TRBV29-1|NA|10|TRBJ1-2
TGCAGTGGAGGGGACTATGGCTACACCTTC
CSGGDYGYTF
>NA|TRBV30|TRBD1|14|TRBJ2-7
TGTGCCTGGATGGTAGCAGGGGGCTACTACGAGCAGTACTTC
CAWMVAGGYYEQYF
>NA|TRBV28|NA|12|TRBJ1-2
TGTGCCAGCACCCACAGGGACTATGGCTACACCTTC
CASTHRDYGYTF
>NA|TRBV28|TRBD1|14|TRBJ1-2
TGTGCCAGTCGGAGTGGGACAGGATCCTATGGCTACACCTTC
CASRSGTGSYGYTF